These T cell receptor beta chains were read from a single sample in a study of human T cells and chemical hapten exposure. TCRdb re-analysed the RACE reads in MiXCR, keeping a single row per CDR3 protein. This sample has about 84,000 distinct CDR3 sequences, with 10% to 13% found just once. Source: whole blood, taken in connection with sensitization to the hapten diphenylcyclopropenone (DPC). The source is a woman between 50 and 59 years old with alopecia areata. Some clones in this sample may be carry-over from other donors' samples. Each CDR3 is given with its conserved first and last residue. The order of the fields is clone size, J gene, V gene, CDR3 length, D gene, CDR3 DNA, CDR3 protein. D genes are given only for firm matches. Size is omitted from some rows. Given values are once, few, many or a class for expanded clones.

NA	TRBJ2-1	TRBV29-1	12	TRBD2	TGCAGCGTTGGTCCAAGCGGGAGTAGGGTATTCTTC	CSVGPSGSRVFF
NA	TRBJ2-3	TRBV29-1	13	TRBD1	TGCAGCTCAGACAGGGGAAGAGCAGATACGCAGTATTTT	CSSDRGRADTQYF
NA	TRBJ1-5	TRBV10-3	14	NA	TGTGCCATCAGTGACAGGGGATCGGAACAGCCCCAGCATTTT	CAISDRGSEQPQHF
once	TRBJ2-7	TRBV5-4	13	NA	TGTGCCAGCAGCACAAGGAGGCCCGGCGAGCAGTACTTC	CASSTRRPGEQYF
many	TRBJ2-7	TRBV20-1	15	TRBD2	TGCAGTGCTACCCTGTTCAAGCGGGAGTTTAACGAGCAGTACTTC	CSATLFKREFNEQYF
many	TRBJ2-7	TRBV10-2	15	TRBD1	TGCGCCAGCAGATCCGGGACAGGGAACTCCTACGAGCAGTACTTC	CASRSGTGNSYEQYF
many	TRBJ2-1	TRBV27	17	TRBD2	TGTGCCAGCAGGAGAGGGACTAGCGGGAGGGCCTGGAATGAGCAGTTCTTC	CASRRGTSGRAWNEQFF
many	TRBJ2-1	TRBV30	13	TRBD1	TGTGCCTGGGCCAGGGGGTTTCTCAATGAGCAGTTCTTC	CAWARGFLNEQFF
few	TRBJ1-1	TRBV6-2/TRBV6-3	16	NA	TGTGCCAGCAGTTACTCGACGGGTACCTTGAACACTGAAGCTTTCTTT	CASSYSTGTLNTEAFF
NA	TRBJ2-5	TRBV28	16	NA	TGTGCCAGCAGTTTAAGCAGCGGCCTCTCCCAAGAGACCCAGTACTTC	CASSLSSGLSQETQYF